This T cell receptor (beta chain) was found in a study of CD8 T cells in ankylosing spondylitis. Study-wide findings and caveats: Clones linked to the disease showed a CD8+ phenotype. They occurred at relatively low frequencies in peripheral blood. Roughly eight highly homologous variants made up a TCR beta motif that seemed to typify ankylosing spondylitis blood.

Comments on this clonotype: Its antigen is undetermined.

V lost 2 bases and J lost 0; bases outside the gene matches: 3. In germline, CDR1 is WSHSY, CDR2 SAAADI. The CDR3 covers 16 residues. Libraries of TCR beta came from quantitative 5'-RACE with molecular barcodes. TCRdb re-derived calls from the 5' RACE reads in MiXCR, one entry per CDR3 protein. The sample lists about 400,000 distinct CDR3 sequences; about 20% were seen once. This clonotype was obtained from a male donor with ankylosing spondylitis or in good health (not recorded which). The V and J genes are TRBV10-2 and TRBJ2-7; 11 bases align to TRBD2. The source material was blood, either unsorted or a sorted T cell fraction (not recorded which). This CDR3 is CASSEGLAGSSYEQYF. CDR3 bases: TGCGCCAGCAGTGAGGGACTAGCGGGTAGCTCCTACGAGCAGTACTTC.